The 26 T cell receptor beta chains listed next were all sequenced from one sample in a study of T cells in Graves' hyperthyroidism and ophthalmopathy. The TCR beta CDR3 regions underwent amplification using RNA transcripts as the source. Primed by the HTBI set, a first-round RT-PCR was run on the TCR CDR3. MiXCR was run by TCRdb on the multiplex PCR reads, yielding one entry per CDR3 protein. The sample records about 360,000 distinct CDR3 sequences, approximately 14% being singletons. Sequenced sample: blood. The receptors here all came from a woman aged 18-29 years with Graves' hyperthyroidism that later progressed to Graves' ophthalmopathy.

This clonotype appeared once. One end of the junction is discordant with germline, which a read error may explain. The chain carries TRBV11-3 and TRBJ2-5; no definite D call. The germline V gene has CDR1 SGHNT and CDR2 YENEEA. This CDR3 spans 13 amino acids. This CDR3 is CASSQGRATPKDF. CDR3 DNA sequence: TGTGCCAGCAGCCAAGGACGAGCGACTCCGAAAGACTTC. The entire variable domain, with the rest obtained from reference TRBV11-3 and TRBJ2-5, is as follows: EAGVVQSPRYKIIEKKQPVAFWCNPISGHNTLYWYLQNLGQGPELLIRYENEEAVDDSQLPKDRFSAERLKGVDSTLKIQPAELGDSAVYLCASSQGRATPKDFGPGTRLLVL.

The J gene is TRBJ2-3, the V gene TRBV2; D is possibly TRBD2 (5 bases). Germline CDR1 and CDR2: SNHLY and FYNNEI. Trimming took off 6 bases at V and 1 base at J, with 14 bases between the two ends. The CDR3 has 15 amino acids. The CDR3 bases are TGTGCCAGCAGCGACCCCGGGAAAGGCACAGATACGCAGTATTTT. Translation: CASSDPGKGTDTQYF.

The CDR3 is CASSLTAGQGNTGELFF. Written as DNA, the CDR3 is TGTGCCAGCAGCTTAACGGCGGGACAGGGGAACACCGGGGAGCTGTTTTTT. J is TRBJ2-2 and V is TRBV7-3; 9 positions agree with TRBD1. V shed 0 bases, J shed 1 base, and the junction held 3 bases outside the gene matches. CDR1 and CDR2 from the germline V gene are SGHTA and FQGTGA. CDR3 length equals 17 residues. The full variable domain, in which reference TRBV7-3 and TRBJ2-2 provide the parts outside the CDR3, is GAGVSQTPSNKVTEKGKYVELRCDPISGHTALYWYRQSLGQGPEFLIYFQGTGAADDSGLPNDRFFAVRPEGSVSTLKIQRTERGDSAVYLCASSLTAGQGNTGELFFGEGSRLTVL.

This clonotype occurred many times. V and J are TRBV28 and TRBJ2-1; D is perhaps TRBD2 (5 bases). Germline V gene data show CDR1 as MDHEN and CDR2 as SYDVKM. The CDR3 runs to 13 residues. V shed 7 bases and J shed 12 bases, with 19 bases lying between them. The CDR3 loop reads CASKPRRGSGQFF. In DNA, the CDR3 is TGTGCCAGCAAACCTCGCCGGGGAAGTGGGCAGTTCTTC. The variable domain in full, with the rest retrieved from reference TRBV28 and TRBJ2-1, is DVKVTQSSRYLVKRTGEKVFLECVQDMDHENMFWYRQDPGLGLRLIYFSYDVKMKEKGDIPEGYSVSREKKERFSLILESASTNQTSMYLCASKPRRGSGQFFGPGTRLTVL.

V usage is TRBV6-5 and J usage is TRBJ2-1; 12 positions agree with TRBD2. V gave up 1 base and J gave up 6 bases; unmatched junction bases: 1. This CDR3 spans 15 amino acids. Per germline, CDR1 MNHEY and CDR2 SVGAGI. The CDR3 loop reads CASSYLLAGGNEQFF. CDR3 coding DNA: TGTGCCAGCAGTTACTTACTAGCGGGAGGCAATGAGCAGTTCTTC.

In its sample, this clonotype was seen many times. This sequence joins TRBV20-1 and TRBJ1-1; D is unclear. The V gene's germline CDR1 is DFQATT and CDR2 SNEGSKA (reference sequence). Trimming left V 3 bases short and J 3 bases short, with 11 bases between. The CDR3 has 13 amino acids. CDR3 sequence: CSASRLMDTEAFF. The CDR3 DNA reads as TGCAGTGCTAGCCGGCTGATGGACACTGAAGCTTTCTTT.

This chain links TRBV6-1 with TRBJ2-7; weak D call: TRBD2 (5 bases). This CDR3 contains 15 residues. CDR1 is MNHNS, CDR2 SASEGT, per germline. V lost 1 base to trimming and J lost 2 bases, with 12 bases between them. The CDR3 sequence: CASSEGWAGTYEQYF. The DNA for the CDR3 is TGTGCCAGCAGTGAAGGTTGGGCGGGCACCTACGAGCAGTACTTC.

This clonotype was found many times. The genes are TRBV2 and TRBJ2-2, with 14 nucleotides matching TRBD2. The CDR3 runs 17 residues. CDR1 is SNHLY, CDR2 FYNNEI, per germline. V shed 5 bases and J 4 bases; nucleotides not matched to a gene: 6. The DNA of the CDR3 is TGTGCCAGCAGTCCCGGGACTAGCGGGAGTATCACCGGGGAGCTGTTTTTT. Translated: CASSPGTSGSITGELFF.

The chain recombines TRBV2 with TRBJ2-5; no clear D. Germline values: CDR1 SNHLY, CDR2 FYNNEI. The CDR3 covers 13 residues. The germline V and J ends were trimmed by 4 bases and 4 bases, with 10 bases remaining between them. CDR3: CASSVDVRETQYF. The DNA of the CDR3 is TGTGCCAGCAGTGTGGACGTAAGAGAGACCCAGTACTTC.

Of note for this clonotype: A read error may be the cause here, since a much bigger clone is one base away. V usage is TRBV28 and J usage is TRBJ2-3; D call uncertain. The CDR3 contains 13 residues. The germline V gene encodes CDR1 MDHEN and CDR2 SYDVKM. The CDR3 bases are TGTGTCAGCAGACCTAGACGCCGAGATACGCAGTATTTT. This gives the protein CVSRPRRRDTQYF.

In this sample, this clonotype turned up a few times. The rearrangement links TRBV5-1 to TRBJ2-2, with D possibly TRBD1 on 6 matching bases. Trimming cost V 0 bases and J 1 base, with 10 bases left between them. Germline loops: CDR1 SGHRS, CDR2 YFSETQ. The CDR3 runs to 16 residues. DNA of the CDR3: TGCGCCAGCAGCTTGGAGTTGGGACAGAACACCGGGGAGCTGTTTTTT. Protein sequence: CASSLELGQNTGELFF.

This clonotype was observed at least ten times. The V gene is TRBV18, the J gene TRBJ2-7, with TRBD1 matching 7 bases. This CDR3 region has 14 residues. Germline V gene lookup returns CDR1 KGHSH and CDR2 LQKENI. J gave up 0 bases and V 8 bases, and 7 bases lay outside the gene matches. The CDR3 region has the DNA TGTGCCAGCAGTCCCCGGGACAGCTCCTACGAGCAGTACTTC. As protein: CASSPRDSSYEQYF.

This clonotype was observed a few times. This chain links TRBV28 with TRBJ2-7; D possibly uses TRBD1 or TRBD2 (5 bases each). V lost 6 bases and J 7 bases, leaving 19 bases between the germline ends. CDR3 length: 14 amino acids. In germline, CDR1 is MDHEN, CDR2 SYDVKM. CDR3 sequence: CASRLPGPTEEQYF. The CDR3 DNA is TGTGCCAGCAGGCTGCCGGGACCCACGGAAGAGCAGTACTTC.

This clonotype was counted many times. The chain is built from TRBV11-3 and TRBJ2-1, with 9 bases matching TRBD2. The CDR3 totals 15 residues. The trim removed 5 bases at V and 5 bases at J, leaving 7 bases unmatched. The germline V gene has CDR1 SGHNT and CDR2 YENEEA. CDR3 nucleotide sequence: TGTGCCAGCAGCCACGGGCGGGGGGGGAACAATGAGCAGTTCTTC. It specifies CASSHGRGGNNEQFF.

This rearrangement joins TRBV18 to TRBJ2-5, with no clear D. Trimming cost V 3 bases and J 2 bases, with 13 bases left between them. The CDR3 extends over 15 amino acids. CDR1 is KGHSH, CDR2 LQKENI, per germline. Written as DNA, the CDR3 is TGTGCCAGCTCACCCTTGAGAACAGAACAAGAGACCCAGTACTTC. This sequence encodes CASSPLRTEQETQYF.

Many counts were recorded for this clonotype. This chain joins TRBV10-3 and TRBJ2-3; possibly TRBD2 for D (6 bases). This CDR3 has 15 amino acids. Between the trimmed V and J ends, which lost 2 bases and 2 bases, there was a span of 11 bases. From germline, CDR1 is ENHRY and CDR2 SYGVKD. In DNA, the CDR3 is TGTGCCATCAGTGAGGTCGGCGGGAACACAGATACGCAGTATTTT. Amino acid sequence: CAISEVGGNTDTQYF.

This clonotype was seen at least ten times. V usage is TRBV12-3 or TRBV12-4 and J usage is TRBJ2-2; tentatively, D is TRBD2 (5 bases). V lost 2 bases to trimming and J lost 6 bases, with 10 bases between them. The CDR3 totals 14 residues. CDR3 region: CASSLQSGAGELFF. In DNA form, the CDR3 reads TGTGCCAGCAGTTTACAGTCCGGGGCCGGGGAGCTGTTTTTT.

This clonotype has ten or more counts. This chain joins TRBV2 and TRBJ2-2; D may be TRBD1 (5 bases). V was clipped by 6 bases and J by 6 bases, with 11 bases between them. The CDR3 runs to 13 residues. Germline loops: CDR1 SNHLY, CDR2 FYNNEI. In DNA, the CDR3 is TGTGCCAGCAGGCTCGACAGAGCCGGGGAGCTGTTTTTT. Its protein is CASRLDRAGELFF.

The sample holds one count of this clonotype. J is TRBJ2-3 and V is TRBV27, with 10 bases identical to TRBD2. This CDR3 has 15 residues. Germline V gene lookup returns CDR1 MNHEY and CDR2 SMNVEV (reference sequence). Losses at the gene ends were 8 bases for V and 0 bases for J; bases not matched to a gene: 5. CDR3 in DNA: TGTGCCAGCGGGACTAGCGAAACTAGCACAGATACGCAGTATTTT. This codes for CASGTSETSTDTQYF.

This clonotype was observed many times. This chain joins TRBV27 and TRBJ2-7; 11 bases line up with TRBD1. The V gene end was trimmed by 2 bases and the J gene end by 3 bases; junction bases not matched to a gene: 6. CDR3 length equals 16 residues. In germline, CDR1 is MNHEY, CDR2 SMNVEV (reference sequence). The chain's CDR3 is CASSLGTGGNYYEQYF. In DNA form, the CDR3 reads TGTGCCAGCAGTTTAGGGACAGGGGGGAACTACTACGAGCAGTACTTC.

The V gene is TRBV27, the J gene TRBJ1-5; 7 positions agree with TRBD1. This CDR3 is built from 14 residues. Trimming at V came to 0 bases and at J to 7 bases, leaving 3 bases not matched to a gene. CDR1 and CDR2 (germline): MNHEY, SMNVEV (reference sequence). CDR3 bases: TGTGCCAGCAGTTTATCCGGGACAGCCCAGCCCCAGCATTTT. It translates to CASSLSGTAQPQHF.

This clonotype was found many times. This chain joins TRBV15 and TRBJ1-1; no firm D call. CDR3 length equals 15 residues. Trimming cost V 0 bases and J 1 base, with 9 bases left between them. Germline CDR1 LNHNV, CDR2 YYDKDF (reference sequence). CDR3 coding DNA: TGTGCCACCAGCAGAGATCTAAGCGGGAACACTGAAGCTTTCTTT. It specifies CATSRDLSGNTEAFF. The full variable domain, completed using reference TRBV15 and TRBJ1-1, is DAMVIQNPRYQVTQFGKPVTLSCSQTLNHNVMYWYQQKSSQAPKLLFHYYDKDFNNEADTPDNFQSRRPNTSFCFLDIRSPGLGDTAMYLCATSRDLSGNTEAFFGQGTRLTVV.

This clonotype occurred many times. This chain uses TRBV3-1 with TRBJ1-1, with D perhaps matching TRBD1 (5 bases). From germline, CDR1 is LGHDT and CDR2 YNNKEL (reference sequence). This CDR3 comprises 14 residues. V was cut by 4 bases and J by 0 bases, with 9 bases left in between. The CDR3 region has the DNA TGTGCCAGCAGCCCGGCAGGGTTGAACACTGAAGCTTTCTTT. Protein sequence: CASSPAGLNTEAFF.

The chain recombines TRBV18 with TRBJ2-7, with D unresolved. Trimming left V 2 bases short and J 5 bases short, with 10 bases between. Germline CDR1 is KGHSH and CDR2 is LQKENI. CDR3 size: 13 residues. CDR3: CASSPRTENEQYF. CDR3 DNA sequence: TGTGCCAGCTCACCAAGGACCGAGAACGAGCAGTACTTC.

A few counts support this clonotype. The chain has TRBV7-9 and TRBJ1-6; the D is unclear. Germline V gene lookup returns CDR1 SEHNR and CDR2 FQNEAQ (reference sequence). Trimming pared 5 bases from V and 6 bases from J, leaving 17 bases between. The CDR3 consists of 16 residues. This CDR3 is CASSLDGRRRNSPLHF. DNA of the CDR3: TGTGCCAGCAGCCTCGACGGACGGAGACGTAATTCACCCCTCCACTTT.

This clonotype was seen many times. This sequence joins TRBV6-5 and TRBJ2-5, with D possibly matching TRBD2 (5 bases). V gave up 1 base and J gave up 1 base, with 13 bases separating them. The CDR3 has 16 residues. The germline gives CDR1 MNHEY, CDR2 SVGAGI. The CDR3 DNA follows: TGTGCCAGCAGTTACTTTCTAGCCCGGGGCCAAGAGACCCAGTACTTC. As protein: CASSYFLARGQETQYF.